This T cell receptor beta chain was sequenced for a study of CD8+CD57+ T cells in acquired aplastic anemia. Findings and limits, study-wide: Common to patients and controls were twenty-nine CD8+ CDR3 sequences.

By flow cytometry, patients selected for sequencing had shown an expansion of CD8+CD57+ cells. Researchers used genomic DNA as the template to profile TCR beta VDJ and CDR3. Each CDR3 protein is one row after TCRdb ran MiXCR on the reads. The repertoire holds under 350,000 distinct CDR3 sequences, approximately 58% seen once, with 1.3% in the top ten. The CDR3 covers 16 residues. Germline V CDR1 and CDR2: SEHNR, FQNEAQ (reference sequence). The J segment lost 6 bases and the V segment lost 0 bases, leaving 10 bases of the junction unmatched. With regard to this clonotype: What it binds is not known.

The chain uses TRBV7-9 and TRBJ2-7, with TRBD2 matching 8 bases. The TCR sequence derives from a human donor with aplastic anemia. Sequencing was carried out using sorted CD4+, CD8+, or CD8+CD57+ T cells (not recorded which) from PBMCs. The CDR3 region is CASSLALASGFCEQYF. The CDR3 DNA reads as TGTGCCAGCAGCTTAGCGCTTGCTAGCGGGTTTTGCGAGCAGTACTTC.